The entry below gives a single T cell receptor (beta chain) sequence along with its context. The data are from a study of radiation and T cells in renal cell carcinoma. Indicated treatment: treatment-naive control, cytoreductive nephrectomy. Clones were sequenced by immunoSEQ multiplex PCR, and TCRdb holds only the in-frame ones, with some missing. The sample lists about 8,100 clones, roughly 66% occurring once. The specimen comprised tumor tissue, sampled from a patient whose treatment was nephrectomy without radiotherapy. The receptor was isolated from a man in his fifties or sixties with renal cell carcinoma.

The CDR3 protein is CASSLAWTINEQFF. Written as DNA, the CDR3 is TGCGCCAGCAGCTTGGCATGGACTATCAATGAGCAGTTCTTC. V is TRBV5-1 and J is TRBJ2-1, with a tentative D call TRBD2 (6 bases). Between the trimmed V and J ends, which lost 0 bases and 6 bases, there was a span of 10 bases. Per germline, CDR1 SGHRS and CDR2 YFSETQ. The length of the CDR3 is 14 residues.